This T cell receptor beta chain appears in the sequencing data of a study of blood T cell repertoires in COVID-19. Study summary: From the United States, Italy and Spain came samples of acute and convalescent COVID-19. The cDNA or gDNA used as material had been derived from T cells, B-cell-depleted T cells, or PBMCs.

As originally analysed: From reference gene primer amplification, estimates of nucleated cell counts were derived. Profiled with immunoSEQ multiplex PCR; TCRdb holds only in-frame clones, not every one. The DNA was the basis for D and trimming; V, J and clone size are from that table. The table lists roughly 150,000 clones, 87% of them singletons, with about 5% in the top ten. This TCR was recovered from a human donor in a cohort sampled during active COVID-19. Sequenced material: peripheral blood.

CDR3 nucleotides: TGTGCCAGTAGTATATTGGCAGGGGACTATGGCTACACCTTC. Residues: CASSILAGDYGYTF. The chain links TRBV19 to TRBJ1-2; maybe TRBD1 (6 bases). Between the trimmed V and J ends, which lost 2 bases and 3 bases, there was a span of 10 bases. The CDR3 contains 14 residues. Germline assignment: CDR1 LNHDA and CDR2 SQIVND (reference sequence).